The 25 T cell receptor beta chains in this list originate from one sample, sequenced in a study of a mutant IDH1 vaccine in newly diagnosed glioma. Data came from immunoSEQ multiplex PCR; TCRdb stores just in-frame clones and leaves some out. Found here are 30,000 or so clones, roughly 89% of them singletons; the top ten hold about 2%. Time point here: week 47, end of study. The content of each vaccine dose was 300 ug of mutant IDH1 20-mer peptide, and topical imiquimod accompanied it. No cognate antigen is known for these TCRs. The sequences come from PBMCs, collected from a glioma patient whose treatment included an IDH1 peptide vaccine. Receptors were obtained from a man aged 35 to 55 with glioma.

The J gene is TRBJ1-2, the V gene TRBV11-3; 7 bases fit TRBD1. The J segment lost 6 bases and the V segment lost 2 bases, leaving 15 bases of the junction unmatched. Germline CDR1 reads SGHNT; CDR2 reads YENEEA. The CDR3 loop spans 17 amino acids. The CDR3 here is CASSLSEDRIVGDGYTF. CDR3 bases: TGTGCCAGCAGCTTATCGGAGGACAGGATCGTGGGGGATGGCTACACCTTC.

The rearrangement joins TRBV4-1 to TRBJ1-2; D is ambiguous. This CDR3 is 16 amino acids long. Trimming stripped 1 base from V and 6 bases from J, with 18 bases between. The germline gives CDR1 MGHRA, CDR2 YSYEKL. CDR3 DNA: TGCGCCAGCAGCCAAGCTAGTCGGCCAGCATTTGATGGCTACACCTTC. Its translation: CASSQASRPAFDGYTF.

The genes are TRBV27 and TRBJ1-2, with D possibly matching TRBD1 (5 bases). The length of the CDR3 is 15 residues. The V end was cut by 5 bases, the J end by 4 bases, with 17 bases between. CDR1 is MNHEY, CDR2 SMNVEV, per germline (reference sequence). The CDR3 here is CASSPRVLTVYGYTF. The CDR3 DNA sequence: TGTGCCAGCAGTCCTAGGGTCTTGACAGTCTATGGCTACACCTTC.

The chain carries TRBV28 and TRBJ1-5; D ambiguous. Trimming shortened V by 4 bases and J by 5 bases, and 6 bases separated the two germline ends. CDR1 and CDR2 (germline): MDHEN, SYDVKM. The CDR3 sequence is 12 residues long. CDR3 region: CASSSPDQPQHF. The CDR3 nucleotides read TGTGCCAGCAGTTCCCCGGATCAGCCCCAGCATTTT.

This chain uses TRBV11-2 with TRBJ2-5; the D call may be TRBD1 or TRBD2 (5 bases each). The CDR3 length is 15 residues. Germline V CDR1 and CDR2: SGHAT, FQNNGV. V shed 5 bases and J shed 2 bases, with 15 bases lying between them. Written as DNA, the CDR3 is TGTGCCAGCAGCCCTTCTCGGGGACGACAAGAGACCCAGTACTTC. Amino acids: CASSPSRGRQETQYF.

This clone was seen once. The V and J genes are TRBV25-1 and TRBJ2-2, with 9 bases matching TRBD1. The CDR3 sequence is 15 residues long. Trimming at V came to 7 bases and at J to 2 bases, leaving 5 bases not matched to a gene. Germline CDR1 and CDR2: MGHDK and SYGVNS. The DNA of the CDR3 is TGTGCCAGCACTCGGACAGGGGTAAACACCGGGGAGCTGTTTTTT. It translates to CASTRTGVNTGELFF.

This clone has only a few counts. This chain connects TRBV6-1 to TRBJ2-3, with TRBD1 matching 11 bases. Germline CDR1 and CDR2: MNHNS and SASEGT. The CDR3 loop spans 14 amino acids. With 3 bases clipped from V and 4 bases from J, the junction kept 0 bases outside the gene matches. The CDR3 coding sequence is TGTGCCAGCAGTGAGGGACAGGGGGCAGATACGCAGTATTTT. It codes for CASSEGQGADTQYF.

In its sample, this clone was seen once. This chain uses TRBV20-1 with TRBJ1-1; D call uncertain. CDR1 and CDR2 from the germline V gene are DFQATT and SNEGSKA (reference sequence). CDR3 length: 11 residues. The CDR3: CRRGWGTEAFF. As DNA, the CDR3 is TGCAGGAGAGGGTGGGGCACTGAAGCTTTCTTT.

The chain uses TRBV7-2 and TRBJ2-6, with no clear D. The CDR3 consists of 16 residues. The V gene's germline CDR1 is SGHTA and CDR2 FQGNSA. The germline V and J ends were trimmed by 4 bases and 0 bases, with 10 bases remaining between them. The DNA of the CDR3 is TGTGCCAGCAGCTCCGGCGCCTTCTCTGGGGCCAACGTCCTGACTTTC. Protein sequence: CASSSGAFSGANVLTF.

This rearrangement joins TRBV7-9 to TRBJ1-2; TRBD1 might be the D (6 bases). CDR3 length equals 13 residues. With 4 bases removed from V and 8 bases from J, the gap between germline ends came to 14 bases. The germline V gene encodes CDR1 SEHNR and CDR2 FQNEAQ (reference sequence). This CDR3 reads CASSSGTFDGYTF. The DNA for the CDR3 is TGTGCCAGCAGCTCCGGGACATTTGACGGCTACACCTTC.

This chain links TRBV11-2 with TRBJ2-3, with no clear D. V gave up 5 bases and J gave up 3 bases, with 3 bases separating them. The CDR3 extends over 11 amino acids. The V gene's germline CDR1 is SGHAT and CDR2 FQNNGV. CDR3 DNA: TGTGCCAGCAGCCTGACAGATACGCAGTATTTT. As protein: CASSLTDTQYF.

The chain has TRBV9 and TRBJ2-1; D could derive from TRBD1 or TRBD2 (7 bases each). The CDR3 is 15 amino acids. Looked up from germline, CDR1 is SGDLS and CDR2 is YYNGEE. V lost 2 bases and J 7 bases, leaving 16 bases between the germline ends. DNA for the CDR3: TGTGCCAGCAGCGTGGGAGGGGGCGCAGGGAATGAGCAGTTCTTC. Its translation is CASSVGGGAGNEQFF.

This sequence joins TRBV5-6 and TRBJ2-2, with D possibly matching TRBD2 (6 bases). CDR1 is SGHDT and CDR2 is YYEEEE in the germline V gene. The V end lost 4 bases, the J end lost 5 bases, and 12 bases lay between the germline ends. This CDR3 region has 14 residues. The CDR3 DNA is TGTGCCAGCAGCCCTGGGACTGGAACCGGGGAGCTGTTTTTT. Its translation is CASSPGTGTGELFF.

The chain employs TRBV6-5 and TRBJ1-1; the D gene is possibly TRBD1 (5 bases). Germline assignment: CDR1 MNHEY and CDR2 SVGAGI. Between the trimmed V and J ends, which lost 5 bases and 3 bases, there was a span of 13 bases. The CDR3 is made up of 14 amino acids. CDR3 in amino acids: CASSTRDSDTEAFF. In nucleotides, the CDR3 is TGTGCCAGCAGTACCAGGGATAGCGACACTGAAGCTTTCTTT.

This sequence joins TRBV28 and TRBJ1-2; no definite D call. The CDR3 is 14 amino acids. V dropped 4 bases and J dropped 1 base, with 10 bases sitting between them. The germline gives CDR1 MDHEN, CDR2 SYDVKM. CDR3 bases: TGTGCCAGCAGTTCTCAACCAGTTAACTATGGCTACACCTTC. As protein: CASSSQPVNYGYTF.

The V gene is TRBV29-1, the J gene TRBJ2-5, with D possibly being TRBD1 (5 bases). Germline V gives CDR1 SQVTM, CDR2 ANQGSEA. CDR3 size: 12 residues. Between the trimmed V and J ends, which lost 5 bases and 1 base, there was a span of 8 bases. The CDR3 region has the DNA TGCAGCGTTTTAAGGGGCCAAGAGACCCAGTACTTC. Translation: CSVLRGQETQYF.

This chain links TRBV5-1 with TRBJ1-3; D possibly corresponds to TRBD1 (5 bases). Germline CDR1 SGHRS, CDR2 YFSETQ. The CDR3 has 13 residues. Deletions cut 5 bases from V and 2 bases from J, with 8 bases between. CDR3 DNA: TGCGCCAGCAGTGGGGGACCTGGAAACACCATATATTTT. Protein product: CASSGGPGNTIYF.

CDR3: CASSLRVRGGANEQFF. In DNA form, the CDR3 reads TGTGCCAGCAGCTTGAGAGTCAGGGGAGGTGCCAATGAGCAGTTCTTC. The genes are TRBV11-1 and TRBJ2-1; D possibly matches TRBD1 or TRBD2 (6 bases each). The CDR3 runs 16 residues. CDR1 is SGHAT, CDR2 FQDESV, per germline (reference sequence). V lost 3 bases to trimming and J lost 6 bases, with 18 bases between them. Complete variable domain (other parts from reference TRBV11-1 and TRBJ2-1): EAEVAQSPRYKITEKSQAVAFWCDPISGHATLYWYRQILGQGPELLVQFQDESVVDDSQLPKDRFSAERLKGVDSTLKIQPAELGDSAMYLCASSLRVRGGANEQFFGPGTRLTVL.

This clone was observed a handful of times. The chain recombines TRBV2 with TRBJ1-1; 7 positions agree with TRBD1. Germline V gene data show CDR1 as SNHLY and CDR2 as FYNNEI. This CDR3 has 15 residues. Unmatched junction bases numbered 12, after V lost 7 bases and J lost 4 bases. CDR3 nucleotides: TGTGCCAGCACCAGGGACAGTGGATCGGGCACTGAAGCTTTCTTT. As protein: CASTRDSGSGTEAFF. Full variable domain (remainder filled in from reference TRBV2 and TRBJ1-1): EPEVTQTPSHQVTQMGQEVILRCVPISNHLYFYWYRQILGQKVEFLVSFYNNEISEKSEIFDDQFSVERPDGSNFTLKIRSTKLEDSAMYFCASTRDSGSGTEAFFGQGTRLTVV.

This clone was seen a single time. This chain uses TRBV29-1 with TRBJ1-2, with 8 positions matching TRBD1. CDR1 is SQVTM, CDR2 ANQGSEA, per germline. With V trimmed by 6 bases and J by 0 bases, 6 bases remained unmatched. The CDR3 has 14 amino acids. CDR3 bases: TGCAGCGTCCAGCCGACAGGGGCTAACTATGGCTACACCTTC. Amino acids: CSVQPTGANYGYTF.

V usage is TRBV30 and J usage is TRBJ1-1; D not resolved. The V end lost 0 bases, the J end lost 11 bases, and 13 bases lay between the germline ends. CDR1 is GTSNPN, CDR2 SVGIG, per germline (reference sequence). This CDR3 region has 12 residues. The CDR3 nucleotides are TGTGCCTGGAGTGTACAGAAGGCGTGGGCTTTCTTT. This gives the protein CAWSVQKAWAFF. Combining the CDR3 with reference TRBV30 and TRBJ1-1 gives the whole variable domain SQTIHQWPATLVQPVGSPLSLECTVEGTSNPNLYWYRQAAGRGLQLLFYSVGIGQISSEVPQNLSASRPQDRQFILSSKKLLLSDSGFYLCAWSVQKAWAFFGQGTRLTVV.

The gene calls are TRBV5-5 and TRBJ2-7, with no clear D. Germline CDR1 is SGHKS and CDR2 is YYEKEE (reference sequence). V shed 4 bases and J shed 4 bases, with 15 bases lying between them. This CDR3 region has 14 residues. The CDR3 region is CASSRFPDIYEQYV. The CDR3 nucleotides are TGTGCCAGCAGCAGATTCCCTGACATTTACGAGCAGTACGTC.

This clone was observed once. The V gene is TRBV7-9, the J gene TRBJ2-7; D is unresolved. V gave up 4 bases and J gave up 7 bases, with 26 bases separating them. Germline-derived CDR1 and CDR2 are SEHNR and FQNEAQ (reference sequence). The CDR3 is 17 amino acids. The chain's CDR3 is CASSSRPEPASLGEQYF. The CDR3 DNA is TGTGCCAGCAGCTCACGCCCCGAGCCGGCTTCCCTGGGGGAGCAGTACTTC.

The genes are TRBV19 and TRBJ1-5, with 10 bases lining up with TRBD1. The germline V gene has CDR1 LNHDA and CDR2 SQIVND (reference sequence). V was clipped by 1 base and J by 2 bases; unmatched bases: 5. The length of the CDR3 is 17 residues. CDR3 in DNA: TGTGCCAGTAGTATAGGCCGGACAGGGGGTGGCAATCAGCCCCAGCATTTT. Its protein is CASSIGRTGGGNQPQHF.

The chain links TRBV11-3 to TRBJ2-1, with D unresolved. V lost 5 bases, J lost 7 bases, and 6 bases lay in between. The germline CDR1 and CDR2 sequences are SGHNT and YENEEA. This CDR3 region has 11 residues. CDR3 sequence reads: CASSAGNEQFF. The CDR3 coding sequence is TGTGCCAGCAGCGCTGGGAATGAGCAGTTCTTC.